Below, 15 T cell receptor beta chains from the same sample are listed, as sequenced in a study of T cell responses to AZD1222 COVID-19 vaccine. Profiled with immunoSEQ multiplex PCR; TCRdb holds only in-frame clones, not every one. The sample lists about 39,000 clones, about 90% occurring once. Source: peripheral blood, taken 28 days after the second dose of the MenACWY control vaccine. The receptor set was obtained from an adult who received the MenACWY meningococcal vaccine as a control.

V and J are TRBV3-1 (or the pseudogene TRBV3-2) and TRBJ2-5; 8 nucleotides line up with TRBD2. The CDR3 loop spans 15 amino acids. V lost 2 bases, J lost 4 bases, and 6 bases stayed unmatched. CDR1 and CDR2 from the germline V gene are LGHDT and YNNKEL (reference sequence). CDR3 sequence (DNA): TGTGCCAGCAGCCAACGGGGGGGGGCCGCAGAGACCCAGTACTTC. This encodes CASSQRGGAAETQYF.

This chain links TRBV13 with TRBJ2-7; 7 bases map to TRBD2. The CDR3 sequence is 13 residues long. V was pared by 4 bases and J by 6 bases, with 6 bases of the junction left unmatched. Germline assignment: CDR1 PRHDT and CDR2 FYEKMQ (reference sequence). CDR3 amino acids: CASSSGGRAEQYF. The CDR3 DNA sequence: TGTGCCAGCAGCTCCGGAGGGAGGGCCGAGCAGTACTTC.

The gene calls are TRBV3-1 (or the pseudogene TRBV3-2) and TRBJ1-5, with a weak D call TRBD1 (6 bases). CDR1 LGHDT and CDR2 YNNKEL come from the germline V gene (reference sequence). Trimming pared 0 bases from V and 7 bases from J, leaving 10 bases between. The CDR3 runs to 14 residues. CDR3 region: CASSQEPGAQPQHF. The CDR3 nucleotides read TGTGCCAGCAGCCAAGAGCCGGGGGCCCAGCCCCAGCATTTT.

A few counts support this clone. The CDR3 loop is CASSQTGGSNQPQHF. The CDR3 bases are TGTGCCAGTAGCCAGACAGGGGGGAGCAATCAGCCCCAGCATTTT. The chain joins TRBV19 to TRBJ1-5; 9 bases align to TRBD1. Per germline, CDR1 LNHDA and CDR2 SQIVND (reference sequence). The junction had 4 bases not matched to a gene; V was cut back by 6 bases and J by 1 base. The CDR3 loop spans 15 amino acids.

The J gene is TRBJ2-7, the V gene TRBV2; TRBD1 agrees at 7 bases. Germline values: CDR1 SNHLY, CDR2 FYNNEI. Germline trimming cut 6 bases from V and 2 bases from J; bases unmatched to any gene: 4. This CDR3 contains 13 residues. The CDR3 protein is CASSPQGTYEQYF. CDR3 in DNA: TGTGCCAGCAGCCCACAGGGGACCTACGAGCAGTACTTC.

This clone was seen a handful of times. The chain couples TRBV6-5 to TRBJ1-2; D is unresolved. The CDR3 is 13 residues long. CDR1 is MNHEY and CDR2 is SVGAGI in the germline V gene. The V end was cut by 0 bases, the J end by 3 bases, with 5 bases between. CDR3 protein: CASSYSGDYGYTF. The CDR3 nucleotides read TGTGCCAGCAGTTACTCCGGGGACTATGGCTACACCTTC.

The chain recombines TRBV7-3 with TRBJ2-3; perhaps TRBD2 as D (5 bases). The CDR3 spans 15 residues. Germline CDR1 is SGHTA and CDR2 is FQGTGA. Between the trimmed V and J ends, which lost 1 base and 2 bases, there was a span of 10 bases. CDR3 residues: CASSLSGSATDTQYF. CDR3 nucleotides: TGTGCCAGCAGCTTAAGCGGGTCCGCCACAGATACGCAGTATTTT.

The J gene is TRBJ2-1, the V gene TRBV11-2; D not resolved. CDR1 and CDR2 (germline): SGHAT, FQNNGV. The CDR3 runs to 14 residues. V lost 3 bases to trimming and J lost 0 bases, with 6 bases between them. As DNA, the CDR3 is TGTGCCAGCAGCTTCGTATACTCCTACAATGAGCAGTTCTTC. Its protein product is CASSFVYSYNEQFF.

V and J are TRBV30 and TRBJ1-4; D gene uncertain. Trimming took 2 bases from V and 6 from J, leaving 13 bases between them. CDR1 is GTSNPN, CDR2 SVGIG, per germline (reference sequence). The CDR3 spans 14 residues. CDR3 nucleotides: TGTGCCTGGAGTCGCGAACAGATCGATGAAAAACTGTTTTTT. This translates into CAWSREQIDEKLFF.

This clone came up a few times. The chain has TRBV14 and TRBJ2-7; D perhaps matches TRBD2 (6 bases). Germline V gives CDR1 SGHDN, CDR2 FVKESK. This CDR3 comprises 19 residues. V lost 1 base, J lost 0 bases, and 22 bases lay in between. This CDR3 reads CASSQALPSRPGDSYEQYF. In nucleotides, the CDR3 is TGTGCCAGCAGCCAAGCCCTCCCGTCCCGTCCGGGGGACTCCTACGAGCAGTACTTC.

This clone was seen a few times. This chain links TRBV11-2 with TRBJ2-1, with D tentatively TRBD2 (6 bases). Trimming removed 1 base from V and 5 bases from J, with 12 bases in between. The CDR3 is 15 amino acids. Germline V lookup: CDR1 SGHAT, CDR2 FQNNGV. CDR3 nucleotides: TGTGCCAGCAGCTTAGCGCCGACTAGAAACAATGAGCAGTTCTTC. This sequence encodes CASSLAPTRNNEQFF. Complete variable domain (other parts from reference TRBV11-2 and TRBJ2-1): EAGVAQSPRYKIIEKRQSVAFWCNPISGHATLYWYQQILGQGPKLLIQFQNNGVVDDSQLPKDRFSAERLKGVDSTLKIQPAKLEDSAVYLCASSLAPTRNNEQFFGPGTRLTVL.

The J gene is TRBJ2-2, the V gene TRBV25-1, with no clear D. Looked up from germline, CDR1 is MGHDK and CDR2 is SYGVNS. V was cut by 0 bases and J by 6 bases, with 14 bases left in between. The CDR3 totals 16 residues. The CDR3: CASSEYPRSYSGELFF. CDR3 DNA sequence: TGTGCCAGCAGTGAATATCCCCGGTCTTACTCCGGGGAGCTGTTTTTT.

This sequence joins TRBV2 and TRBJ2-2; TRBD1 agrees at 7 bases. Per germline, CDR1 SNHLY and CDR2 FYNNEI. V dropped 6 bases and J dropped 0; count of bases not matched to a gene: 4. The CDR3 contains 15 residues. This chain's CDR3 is CASRETGANTGELFF. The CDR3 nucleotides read TGTGCCAGCAGAGAAACAGGGGCGAACACCGGGGAGCTGTTTTTT.

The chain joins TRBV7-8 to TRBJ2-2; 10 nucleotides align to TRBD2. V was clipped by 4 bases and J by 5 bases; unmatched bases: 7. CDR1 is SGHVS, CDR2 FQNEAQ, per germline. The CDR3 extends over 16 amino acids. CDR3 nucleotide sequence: TGTGCCAGCAGCTCCCTTCGAGCGGGAGGGACCGGGGAGCTGTTTTTT. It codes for CASSSLRAGGTGELFF.

CDR3 residues: CATSFAGGETQYF. Written as DNA, the CDR3 is TGTGCCACCTCTTTCGCTGGGGGAGAGACCCAGTACTTC. The chain joins TRBV12-3 or TRBV12-4 to TRBJ2-5; D may correspond to TRBD1 or TRBD2 (5 bases each). There are 13 residues in the CDR3. Trimming left V 10 bases short and J 4 bases short, with 16 bases between.